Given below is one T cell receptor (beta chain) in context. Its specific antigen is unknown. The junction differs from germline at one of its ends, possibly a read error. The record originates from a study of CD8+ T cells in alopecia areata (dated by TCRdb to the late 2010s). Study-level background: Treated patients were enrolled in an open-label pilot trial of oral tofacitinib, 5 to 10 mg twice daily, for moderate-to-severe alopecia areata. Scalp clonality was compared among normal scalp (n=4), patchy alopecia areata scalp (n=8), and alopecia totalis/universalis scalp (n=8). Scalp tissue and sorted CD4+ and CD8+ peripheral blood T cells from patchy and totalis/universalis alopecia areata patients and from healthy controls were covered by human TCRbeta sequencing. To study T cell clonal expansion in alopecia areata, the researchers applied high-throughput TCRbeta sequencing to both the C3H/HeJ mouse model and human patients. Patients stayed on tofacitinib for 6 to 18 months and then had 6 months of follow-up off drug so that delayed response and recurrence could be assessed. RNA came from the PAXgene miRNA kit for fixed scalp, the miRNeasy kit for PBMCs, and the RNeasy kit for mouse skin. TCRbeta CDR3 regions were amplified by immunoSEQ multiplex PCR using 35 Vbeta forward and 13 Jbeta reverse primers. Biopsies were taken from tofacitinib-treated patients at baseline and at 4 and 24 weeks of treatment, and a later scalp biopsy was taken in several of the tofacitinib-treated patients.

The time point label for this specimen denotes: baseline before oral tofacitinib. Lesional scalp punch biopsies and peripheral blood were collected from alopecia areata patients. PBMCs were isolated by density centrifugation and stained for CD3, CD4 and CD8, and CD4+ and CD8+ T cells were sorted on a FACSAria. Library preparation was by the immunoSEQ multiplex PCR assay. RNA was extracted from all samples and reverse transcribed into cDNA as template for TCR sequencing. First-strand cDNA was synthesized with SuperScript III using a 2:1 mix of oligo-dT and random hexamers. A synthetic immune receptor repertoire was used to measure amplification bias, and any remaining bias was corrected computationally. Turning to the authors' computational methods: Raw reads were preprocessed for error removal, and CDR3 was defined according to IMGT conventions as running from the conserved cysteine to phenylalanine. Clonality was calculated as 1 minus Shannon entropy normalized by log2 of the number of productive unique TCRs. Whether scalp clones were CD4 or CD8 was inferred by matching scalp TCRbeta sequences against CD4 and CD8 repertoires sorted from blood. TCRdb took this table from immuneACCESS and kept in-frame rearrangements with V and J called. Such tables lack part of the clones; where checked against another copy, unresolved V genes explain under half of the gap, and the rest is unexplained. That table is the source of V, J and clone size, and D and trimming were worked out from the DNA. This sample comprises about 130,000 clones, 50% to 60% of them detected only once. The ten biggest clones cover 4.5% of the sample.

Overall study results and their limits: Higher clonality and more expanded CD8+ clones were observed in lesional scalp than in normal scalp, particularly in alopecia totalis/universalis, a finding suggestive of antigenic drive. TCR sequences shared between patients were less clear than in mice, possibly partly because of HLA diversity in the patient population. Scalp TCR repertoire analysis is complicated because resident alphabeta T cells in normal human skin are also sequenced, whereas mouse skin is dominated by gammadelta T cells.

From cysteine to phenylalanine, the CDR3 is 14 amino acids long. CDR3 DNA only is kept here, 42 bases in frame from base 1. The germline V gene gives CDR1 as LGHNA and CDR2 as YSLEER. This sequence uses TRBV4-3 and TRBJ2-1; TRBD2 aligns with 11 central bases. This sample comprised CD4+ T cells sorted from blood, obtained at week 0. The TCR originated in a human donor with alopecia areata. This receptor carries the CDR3 CASSQDRLAGGEVF. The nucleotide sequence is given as TGCGCCAGCAGCCAAGATAGGCTAGCGGGGGGTGAGGTCTTC.